The sequence of this T cell receptor (beta chain) was determined in a study of regulatory T cells in long-lasting Graves disease. Study-wide background: Persistent Graves' disease required over 5 years of antithyroid drugs and positive TSH receptor antibodies.

Arm-PCR of CDR3 regions and iRepertoire HTBI primers were the basis on which TCR beta libraries were built. TCRdb reprocessed the multiplex PCR reads via MiXCR and lists one record per CDR3 protein. Here the sample spans approximately 470,000 distinct CDR3 sequences, less than 25% being singletons. Study results and limitations: Patients with persistent disease shared under 3,500 public clonotypes, outpacing the roughly 970 shared by new patients. Persistent cases favored TRBV28, TRBJ1-2 and TRBJ2-5.

Time point reported: persistent/refractory GD, antithyroid drugs over 5 years with positive TRAb. The TCR library was made from RNA extracted from PBMCs. In this sample, this clonotype turned up a few times. Its antigen is unknown. Per germline, CDR1 MDHEN and CDR2 SYDVKM. CDR3 length equals 13 residues. Trimming cost V 3 bases and J 4 bases, with 9 bases left between them. This specimen consisted of peripheral blood mononuclear cells (PBMCs), obtained when the disease was refractory, from a patient treated with antithyroid drugs. This clonotype was sampled from a female donor with Graves disease. This chain uses TRBV28 with TRBJ1-2; TRBD1 might be the D (6 bases). The CDR3 region has the DNA TGTGCCAGCAGTTTCCGGGGGGCCTATGGCTACACCTTC. It codes for CASSFRGAYGYTF.